This entry is about one TCR beta chain. Germline CDR1 and CDR2: SEHNR and FQNEAQ (reference sequence). The ends were cut back, 1 base at V and 4 bases at J, with 7 bases in the middle. This CDR3 has 13 residues. This entry is derived from a study of cytomegalovirus exposure and HLA in healthy donors. The protocol was immunoSEQ multiplex PCR, while the TCRdb copy is restricted to in-frame clones and leaves out a portion. The sample lists tens of thousands of clones, just over 90% occurring once. V and J are TRBV7-9 and TRBJ1-1, with unresolved D. The specimen sequenced was PBMCs. This receptor was obtained from a man aged 30 to 39 in good health and CMV-seronegative. CDR3 loop: CASSLGLSTEAFF. For the CDR3, the DNA is TGTGCCAGCAGCTTAGGGCTTTCCACTGAAGCTTTCTTT.